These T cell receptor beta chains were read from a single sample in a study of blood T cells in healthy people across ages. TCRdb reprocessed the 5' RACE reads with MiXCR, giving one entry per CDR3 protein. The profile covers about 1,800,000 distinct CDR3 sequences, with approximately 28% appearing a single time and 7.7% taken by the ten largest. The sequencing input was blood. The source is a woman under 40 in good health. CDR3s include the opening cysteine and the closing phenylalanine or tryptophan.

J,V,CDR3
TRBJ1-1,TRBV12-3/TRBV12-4,CASSLWDSEAFF
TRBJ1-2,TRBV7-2,CASSRDRNNYGYTF
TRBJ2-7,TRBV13,CASSQKPAGGYEQYF
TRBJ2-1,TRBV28,CASSSWSGAYNEQFF
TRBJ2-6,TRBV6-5,CASRSPGKRGANVLTF
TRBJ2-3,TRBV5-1,CASRDGTGSDTQYF
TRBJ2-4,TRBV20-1,CSALVLRDSYERYF
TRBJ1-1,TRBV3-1,CASSQVIGSEAFF
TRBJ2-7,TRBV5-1,CASSAPNRVFPAEQYF
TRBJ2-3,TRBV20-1,CSASRTSGPTDTQYF
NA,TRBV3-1,CASSQGRWAQEVDEQYF
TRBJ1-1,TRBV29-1,CSVTGALLNTEAFF
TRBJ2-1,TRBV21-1,CASSKVVSHPRRDEQFF
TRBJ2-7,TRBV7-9,CASTPIQQGEQYF
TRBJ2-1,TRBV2,CASSVAERSYNEQFF
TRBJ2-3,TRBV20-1,CSARDLEGGGYTQYF
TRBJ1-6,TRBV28,CASTRPAGGYSPLHF
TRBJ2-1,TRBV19,CASSIGTGSYNEQFF
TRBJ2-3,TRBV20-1,CSASEVESTDTQYF
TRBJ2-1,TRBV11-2,CASSSGTGRYNEQFF
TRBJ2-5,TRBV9,CASSVEDGGLQETQYF
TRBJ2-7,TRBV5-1,CASSLAWQAYEQYF
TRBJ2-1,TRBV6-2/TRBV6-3,CASRPFGGGSYNEQFF
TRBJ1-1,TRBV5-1,CASSLGSGPQAFF
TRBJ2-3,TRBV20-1,CSAADSRTQYF
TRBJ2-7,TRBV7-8,CASSSVPGQDASYEQYF
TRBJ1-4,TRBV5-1,CASSRSGSGTNEKLFF
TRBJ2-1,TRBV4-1,CASSHSIAGPTYNEQFF
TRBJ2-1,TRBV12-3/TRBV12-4,CASCPTGGAYNEQFF
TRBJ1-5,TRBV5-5,CASSIQPAQPQHF
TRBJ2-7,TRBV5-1,CASSFLRGRGSPYEQYF
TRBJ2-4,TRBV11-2,CAGSPKGPNNEQYF
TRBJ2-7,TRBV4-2,CASSQDLTYEQYF
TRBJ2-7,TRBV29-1,CSVGTSSSYEQYF
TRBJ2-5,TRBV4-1,CASSILAGASETQYF
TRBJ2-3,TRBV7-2,CASSMGPTQGTQYF
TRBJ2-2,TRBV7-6,CASSPGQGGAGELFF
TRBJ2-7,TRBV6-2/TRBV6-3,CASRYGGPVYEQYF
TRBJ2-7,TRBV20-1,CSAREPGRQGYEQYF
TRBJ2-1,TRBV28,CASSWGVALAGPNEQFF
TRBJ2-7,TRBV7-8,CASSLMGQGGEQYF
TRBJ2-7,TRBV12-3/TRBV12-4,CASRGTSGGPRNEQYF
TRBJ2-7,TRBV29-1,CSVGSPGRSGPSSYEQYF
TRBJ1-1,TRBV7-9,CASSLGQTDTEAFF
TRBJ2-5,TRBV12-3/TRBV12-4,CASSFGVSNRETQYF